These 5 T cell receptor beta chains were sequenced from one sample in a study of regulatory dendritic cells for organ transplantation. Their cognate antigens are unknown. Sequencing was performed with immunoSEQ multiplex PCR; in TCRdb, only in-frame clones are kept and a portion is missing. The table includes approximately 22,000 clones, 85% detected once. Sorted subsets were CFSE-labeled and cultured approximately 5 days with allogeneic dendritic cells. Sequencing used naive CD4+ T cells from blood cultured with dendritic cells. Sample subset: CD45RA+ naive T cells. The receptors shown here come from a human donor in good health.

This rearrangement joins TRBV2 to TRBJ2-5; no firm D call. In germline, CDR1 is SNHLY, CDR2 FYNNEI. The CDR3 spans 14 residues. V was shortened by 4 bases and J by 5 bases, with 14 bases between the two germline ends. The CDR3 loop reads CASSVYPVVETQYF. In DNA, the CDR3 is TGTGCCAGCAGTGTGTATCCGGTGGTGGAGACCCAGTACTTC.

In nucleotides, the CDR3 is TGTGCCAGTAGTATAAGGGGTCCGGGCACAGATACGCAGTATTTT. Amino acid sequence: CASSIRGPGTDTQYF. The V call is TRBV19, the J call TRBJ2-3, with D maybe TRBD1 (5 bases). V lost 2 bases, J lost 1 base, and 10 bases lay in between. Germline V CDR1 and CDR2: LNHDA, SQIVND (reference sequence). This CDR3 has 15 amino acids.

The chain combines TRBV7-9 with TRBJ2-2; 9 bases map to TRBD1. The length of the CDR3 is 14 residues. From germline, CDR1 is SEHNR and CDR2 FQNEAQ (reference sequence). Trimming cost V 4 bases and J 7 bases; bases outside gene matches: 4. The CDR3 DNA sequence: TGTGCCAGCAGCTGGGACAGGGCGATCGGGGAGCTGTTTTTT. Its translation is CASSWDRAIGELFF.

This chain links TRBV9 with TRBJ2-3, with 9 nucleotides matching TRBD2. This CDR3 spans 15 amino acids. The V and J ends lost 0 bases and 4 bases, in that order; junction bases with no gene match: 3. Per the germline V gene, CDR1 is SGDLS and CDR2 is YYNGEE. This CDR3 reads CASSVVGTSSDTQYF. As DNA, the CDR3 is TGTGCCAGCAGCGTAGTTGGGACTAGCTCAGATACGCAGTATTTT.

V usage is TRBV6-6 and J usage is TRBJ1-5, with D unclear. V was clipped by 6 bases and J by 1 base, with 10 bases between them. Germline V CDR1 and CDR2: MNHNY, SVGAGI (reference sequence). The length of the CDR3 is 14 residues. The CDR3 protein is CASRPEISNQPQHF. For the CDR3, the DNA is TGTGCCAGCAGACCTGAAATAAGCAATCAGCCCCAGCATTTT.